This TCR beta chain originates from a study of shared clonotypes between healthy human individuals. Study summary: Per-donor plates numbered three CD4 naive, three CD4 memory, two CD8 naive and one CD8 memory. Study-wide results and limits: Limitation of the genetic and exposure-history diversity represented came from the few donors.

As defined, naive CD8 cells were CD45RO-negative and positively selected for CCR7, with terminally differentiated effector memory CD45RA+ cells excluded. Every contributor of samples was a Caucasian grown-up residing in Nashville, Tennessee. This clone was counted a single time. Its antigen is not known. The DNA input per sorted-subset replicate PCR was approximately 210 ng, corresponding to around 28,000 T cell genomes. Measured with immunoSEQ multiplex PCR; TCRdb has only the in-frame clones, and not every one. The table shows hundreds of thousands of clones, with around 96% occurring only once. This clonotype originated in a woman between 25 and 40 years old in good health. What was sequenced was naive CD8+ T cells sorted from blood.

CDR3 DNA sequence: TGTGCCAGCAGCCCCCCGGGGATTGCTGAAAAACTGTTTTTT. Amino acids: CASSPPGIAEKLFF. The rearrangement uses TRBV7-9 and TRBJ1-4; D is unclear. The germline CDR1 and CDR2 sequences are SEHNR and FQNEAQ (reference sequence). Trimming stripped 5 bases from V and 7 bases from J, with 14 bases between. The CDR3 loop spans 14 amino acids.